The 32 T cell receptor beta chains below come from one sample, sequenced in a study of cytomegalovirus exposure and HLA in healthy donors. This PCR relied on a set of 60 Vbeta primers and 13 Jbeta primers. Sequenced by immunoSEQ multiplex PCR; TCRdb stores in-frame clones only, minus some. The sample holds over 150,000 clones, more than 75% seen once. What was sequenced was PBMCs. These receptors were collected from a man aged 25 to 40 in good health and CMV-seropositive.

V and J are TRBV7-9 and TRBJ1-5; D perhaps matches TRBD1 (5 bases). Trimming stripped 5 bases from V and 14 bases from J, with 16 bases between. Per germline, CDR1 SEHNR and CDR2 FQNEAQ (reference sequence). CDR3 length: 12 amino acids. CDR3 protein: CASSRQDRGEHF. In nucleotides, the CDR3 is TGTGCCAGCAGCCGACAAGATAGGGGCGAGCATTTT.

The chain has TRBV7-3 and TRBJ2-2; D gene unclear. Trimming pared 4 bases from V and 5 bases from J, leaving 8 bases between. This CDR3 region has 13 residues. The germline V gene encodes CDR1 SGHTA and CDR2 FQGTGA. CDR3 region: CASSSDMTGELFF. The CDR3, as DNA: TGTGCCAGCAGCTCAGACATGACCGGGGAGCTGTTTTTT.

This clone came up a few times. Other nucleotide sequences in the sample specify the same CDR3. The chain links TRBV7-3 to TRBJ2-2; no definite D call. V lost 5 bases, J lost 7 bases, and 11 bases lay in between. Germline CDR1 and CDR2: SGHTA and FQGTGA. This CDR3 is 13 amino acids long. DNA of the CDR3: TGTGCCAGCAGCCCGCGACTTGGCGGGGAGCTGTTTTTT. It translates to CASSPRLGGELFF.

This clone was detected only a few times. CDR3 nucleotide sequence: TGTGCCAGCAGCCAAGATTTGCGCTACGAGCAGTACTTC. This encodes CASSQDLRYEQYF. The V and J genes are TRBV4-2 and TRBJ2-7, with D unresolved. Germline values: CDR1 LGHNA, CDR2 YNFKEQ. The CDR3 has 13 residues. V dropped 0 bases and J dropped 3 bases, with 6 bases sitting between them.

The chain combines TRBV27 with TRBJ2-7, with a tentative D call TRBD1 (6 bases). V dropped 2 bases and J dropped 6 bases, with 11 bases sitting between them. Germline values: CDR1 MNHEY, CDR2 SMNVEV (reference sequence). The CDR3 runs 13 residues. DNA for the CDR3: TGTGCCAGCAGTTTAAAACAGGGCGGCGAGCAGTACTTC. Translated, it gives CASSLKQGGEQYF.

The chain uses TRBV6-5 and TRBJ1-2; 8 bases match TRBD1. Losses at the gene ends were 2 bases for V and 2 bases for J; bases not matched to a gene: 4. The CDR3 runs 15 residues. Germline V gene data show CDR1 as MNHEY and CDR2 as SVGAGI. DNA for the CDR3: TGTGCCAGCAGTTACGAAAGACAGGGGAACTATGGCTACACCTTC. Translated: CASSYERQGNYGYTF.

Concerning this clone: This sample also contains other DNA sequences that code for the same CDR3. This chain uses TRBV7-6 with TRBJ1-5; TRBD1 matches 10 bases. The CDR3 loop spans 15 amino acids. CDR1 is SGHVS, CDR2 FNYEAQ, per germline. V trimming: 1 base; J trimming: 4 bases; junction bases outside the gene matches: 1. CDR3 in DNA: TGTGCCAGCAGCTTAGGGGACAGGGGAAATCAGCCCCAGCATTTT. Its translation: CASSLGDRGNQPQHF.

This clone was counted between two and nine times. The chain uses TRBV6-6 and TRBJ1-6; a possible D gene is TRBD1 (6 bases). The germline V gene encodes CDR1 MNHNY and CDR2 SVGAGI (reference sequence). Trimming cost V 0 bases and J 10 bases, with 10 bases left between them. This CDR3 region has 14 residues. CDR3 sequence (DNA): TGTGCCAGCAGTTACTCGAGGGGGGGCTCACCCCTCCACTTT. Translating it yields CASSYSRGGSPLHF.

A single count supports this clone. V gene TRBV28 combines with J gene TRBJ1-1; D unresolved. This CDR3 spans 17 amino acids. CDR1 and CDR2 from the germline V gene are MDHEN and SYDVKM. Trimming cost V 6 bases and J 5 bases, with 25 bases left between them. In nucleotides, the CDR3 is TGTGCCAGCAGCCCAACCCGTAGGTCTGGCGGGCGGACTGAAGCTTTCTTT. Its protein is CASSPTRRSGGRTEAFF.

This clone was found a few times. The CDR3 here is CASSLLGRVDSPLHF. The CDR3 coding sequence is TGTGCCAGCAGTTTACTTGGCAGGGTGGATTCACCCCTCCACTTT. V is TRBV27 and J is TRBJ1-6; tentative D call: TRBD1 (5 bases). V lost 2 bases, J lost 8 bases, and 13 bases lay in between. Looked up from germline, CDR1 is MNHEY and CDR2 is SMNVEV (reference sequence). The CDR3 contains 15 residues.

This chain connects TRBV28 to TRBJ1-5, with TRBD1 matching over 7 bases. Germline values: CDR1 MDHEN, CDR2 SYDVKM. V gave up 6 bases and J gave up 4 bases; unmatched junction bases: 3. The CDR3 spans 13 residues. CDR3 sequence: CASRGQKNQPQHF. In DNA form, the CDR3 reads TGTGCCAGCAGGGGACAGAAGAATCAGCCCCAGCATTTT. Supplemented by reference TRBV28 and TRBJ1-5, the full variable domain reads DVKVTQSSRYLVKRTGEKVFLECVQDMDHENMFWYRQDPGLGLRLIYFSYDVKMKEKGDIPEGYSVSREKKERFSLILESASTNQTSMYLCASRGQKNQPQHFGDGTRLSIL.

V is TRBV7-2 and J is TRBJ2-7; a weak D match, TRBD1 (5 bases). V lost 1 base and J lost 2, with 9 bases in between. The CDR3 consists of 14 residues. The germline CDR1 and CDR2 sequences are SGHTA and FQGNSA. The CDR3 loop reads CASSLVRGPYEQYF. The CDR3 bases are TGTGCCAGCAGCTTAGTAAGGGGCCCCTACGAGCAGTACTTC.

The rearrangement joins TRBV19 to TRBJ1-1; D not certain. Trimming removed 6 bases at V and 3 bases at J, with 11 bases between. There are 13 residues in the CDR3. Germline-derived CDR1 and CDR2 are LNHDA and SQIVND (reference sequence). The CDR3 loop reads CASRRVFDTEAFF. CDR3 in DNA: TGTGCCAGTAGACGGGTCTTCGACACTGAAGCTTTCTTT.

The chain uses TRBV19 and TRBJ1-6; TRBD1 might be the D (6 bases). This CDR3 spans 14 amino acids. V was clipped by 6 bases and J by 8 bases, with 14 bases between them. The V gene's germline CDR1 is LNHDA and CDR2 SQIVND (reference sequence). The CDR3 DNA sequence: TGTGCCAGTAGGGGACGCGGACAGTATTCACCCCTCCACTTT. It yields the protein CASRGRGQYSPLHF.

This sequence joins TRBV5-1 and TRBJ2-7; TRBD2 aligns across 7 bases. The V gene end was trimmed by 0 bases and the J gene end by 5 bases; junction bases not matched to a gene: 8. The CDR3 runs 15 residues. Germline assignment: CDR1 SGHRS and CDR2 YFSETQ. The chain's CDR3 is CASSLGGRADNEQYF. The CDR3 DNA sequence: TGCGCCAGCAGCTTGGGTGGGAGGGCCGATAACGAGCAGTACTTC.

V and J are TRBV6-1 and TRBJ1-2; 10 bases are a match to TRBD1. Germline values: CDR1 MNHNS, CDR2 SASEGT. The CDR3 length is 13 residues. Unmatched junction bases numbered 4, after V lost 7 bases and J lost 5 bases. The CDR3, as DNA: TGTGCCAGCACGACAGGGGGCGGGTATGGCTACACCTTC. Its translation is CASTTGGGYGYTF.

This chain connects TRBV19 to TRBJ1-2; no clear D. Germline loops: CDR1 LNHDA, CDR2 SQIVND (reference sequence). This CDR3 has 13 amino acids. The V end was cut by 7 bases, the J end by 3 bases, with 12 bases between. CDR3 region: CASTPGGYYGYTF. The DNA of the CDR3 is TGTGCCAGTACCCCGGGAGGCTACTATGGCTACACCTTC.

V usage is TRBV2 and J usage is TRBJ2-7; 7 bases line up with TRBD2. V was clipped by 4 bases and J by 6 bases; unmatched bases: 9. Germline CDR1 SNHLY, CDR2 FYNNEI. This CDR3 has 14 amino acids. This chain's CDR3 is CASSVMATGGEQYF. For the CDR3, the DNA is TGTGCCAGCAGTGTAATGGCAACGGGGGGCGAGCAGTACTTC.

The chain employs TRBV5-1 and TRBJ1-1, with D maybe TRBD1 (6 bases). The CDR3 contains 15 residues. From germline, CDR1 is SGHRS and CDR2 YFSETQ. Trimming removed 0 bases from V and 1 base from J, with 10 bases in between. The CDR3 here is CASSLGQEANTEAFF. In DNA form, the CDR3 reads TGCGCCAGCAGCTTGGGACAGGAAGCGAACACTGAAGCTTTCTTT.

The rearrangement joins TRBV9 to TRBJ2-2, with 7 bases matching TRBD1. Germline V gene lookup returns CDR1 SGDLS and CDR2 YYNGEE. This CDR3 is built from 16 residues. V was clipped by 4 bases and J by 5 bases; unmatched bases: 11. The DNA for the CDR3 is TGTGCCAGCAGCCAATTGACAGGGTACGAGACCGGGGAGCTGTTTTTT. Its protein is CASSQLTGYETGELFF. Combining the CDR3 with reference TRBV9 and TRBJ2-2 gives the whole variable domain DSGVTQTPKHLITATGQRVTLRCSPRSGDLSVYWYQQSLDQGLQFLIQYYNGEERAKGNILERFSAQQFPDLHSELNLSSLELGDSALYFCASSQLTGYETGELFFGEGSRLTVL.

The chain links TRBV6-1 to TRBJ2-5, with 8 bases identical to TRBD1. V lost 2 bases, J lost 11 bases, and 13 bases stayed unmatched. The CDR3 sequence is 15 residues long. Germline V gene data show CDR1 as MNHNS and CDR2 as SASEGT. The CDR3 bases are TGTGCCAGCAGTGAACTCCAGACAGGGGTGAAAGAGCAGTACTTC. Translating gives CASSELQTGVKEQYF.

The chain links TRBV30 to TRBJ2-4, with D perhaps TRBD1 (5 bases). The V and J ends lost 0 bases and 0 bases respectively, with 12 bases between them. CDR1 and CDR2 (germline): GTSNPN, SVGIG (reference sequence). The CDR3 covers 16 residues. DNA for the CDR3: TGTGCCTGGAGTGTACGTGGGGCTTTAGCCAAAAACATTCAGTACTTC. This gives the protein CAWSVRGALAKNIQYF. Supplemented by reference TRBV30 and TRBJ2-4, the full variable domain reads SQTIHQWPATLVQPVGSPLSLECTVEGTSNPNLYWYRQAAGRGLQLLFYSVGIGQISSEVPQNLSASRPQDRQFILSSKKLLLSDSGFYLCAWSVRGALAKNIQYFGAGTRLSVL.

V is TRBV2 and J is TRBJ1-2; 8 nucleotides line up with TRBD1. This CDR3 is 13 amino acids long. V lost 6 bases and J lost 6; bases outside the gene matches: 6. Per the germline V gene, CDR1 is SNHLY and CDR2 is FYNNEI. The CDR3 sequence: CASSLQGENGYTF. Here the CDR3 DNA reads TGTGCCAGCAGCCTACAGGGGGAGAATGGCTACACCTTC.

This chain connects TRBV5-5 to TRBJ1-5; possibly TRBD1 for D (6 bases). This CDR3 comprises 14 residues. Germline loops: CDR1 SGHKS, CDR2 YYEKEE (reference sequence). Trimming left V 4 bases short and J 4 bases short, with 12 bases between. The CDR3 loop is CASSPMGHNQPQHF. The CDR3 DNA sequence: TGTGCCAGCAGCCCTATGGGACATAATCAGCCCCAGCATTTT.

This clone has a single count. V usage is TRBV5-8 and J usage is TRBJ2-6, with D unresolved. The CDR3 totals 15 residues. V lost 4 bases to trimming and J lost 0 bases, with 8 bases between them. CDR1 and CDR2 from the germline V gene are SGHTS and YDEGEE. The CDR3 nucleotides are TGTGCCAGCAGCCCCCAGCGCTCTGGGGCCAACGTCCTGACTTTC. This encodes CASSPQRSGANVLTF.

V is TRBV2 and J is TRBJ2-5; D not resolved. The J call is in doubt because the DNA end fits TRBJ2-7 better. The germline V gene encodes CDR1 SNHLY and CDR2 FYNNEI. This CDR3 has 13 residues. The CDR3 DNA reads TGTGCCAGCAGTGAATTCCTCGGGTACGAGCAGTACTTC. Residues: CASSEFLGYEQYF.

The chain couples TRBV5-6 to TRBJ1-1; no clear D gene. The length of the CDR3 is 16 residues. The V gene lost 0 bases and the J gene lost 2 bases, with 14 bases spanning the gap. Per the germline V gene, CDR1 is SGHDT and CDR2 is YYEEEE. The chain's CDR3 is CASSLDFEHRNTEAFF. CDR3 DNA sequence: TGTGCCAGCAGCTTGGATTTCGAACACCGAAACACTGAAGCTTTCTTT.

CDR3 region: CASRRGNEKLFF. CDR3 DNA: TGTGCCAGCCGTCGGGGTAATGAAAAACTGTTTTTT. The rearrangement links TRBV27 to TRBJ1-4; D is unclear. The CDR3 covers 12 residues. The germline V and J ends were trimmed by 8 bases and 4 bases, with 8 bases remaining between them. The germline V gene has CDR1 MNHEY and CDR2 SMNVEV (reference sequence).

J is TRBJ2-1 and V is TRBV27; 8 bases agree with TRBD2. Looked up from germline, CDR1 is MNHEY and CDR2 is SMNVEV (reference sequence). The V segment lost 2 bases and the J segment 2 bases; nucleotides outside the gene matches: 2. The CDR3 sequence is 15 residues long. The CDR3 region has the DNA TGTGCCAGCAGTTTAGCGGGAGGTACCTACAATGAGCAGTTCTTC. This codes for CASSLAGGTYNEQFF.

The rearrangement links TRBV28 to TRBJ1-4, with D possibly TRBD1 on 5 matching bases. Germline CDR1 reads MDHEN; CDR2 reads SYDVKM. There are 15 residues in the CDR3. The germline V and J ends were trimmed by 8 bases and 7 bases, with 20 bases remaining between them. The CDR3 spells CASRNGGFSGEKLFF. The CDR3 nucleotides are TGTGCCAGCCGAAACGGGGGGTTTAGTGGTGAAAAACTGTTTTTT. Combining the CDR3 with reference TRBV28 and TRBJ1-4 gives the whole variable domain DVKVTQSSRYLVKRTGEKVFLECVQDMDHENMFWYRQDPGLGLRLIYFSYDVKMKEKGDIPEGYSVSREKKERFSLILESASTNQTSMYLCASRNGGFSGEKLFFGSGTQLSVL.

This clone appeared a single time. The chain has TRBV27 and TRBJ2-3; a possible D gene is TRBD2 (5 bases). CDR3 length equals 15 residues. V lost 5 bases and J 1 base, leaving 13 bases between the germline ends. CDR1 is MNHEY and CDR2 is SMNVEV in the germline V gene (reference sequence). The CDR3 nucleotides are TGTGCCAGCAGTCTACGGGGAGCGGGCACAGATACGCAGTATTTT. Its protein product is CASSLRGAGTDTQYF.

The J gene is TRBJ2-3, the V gene TRBV5-1, with D perhaps matching TRBD2 (5 bases). In germline, CDR1 is SGHRS, CDR2 YFSETQ. Between the trimmed V and J ends, which lost 0 bases and 0 bases, there was a span of 14 bases. This CDR3 has 17 amino acids. In DNA, the CDR3 is TGCGCCAGCAGCTTGGGTATAAGCGGATCTAGCACAGATACGCAGTATTTT. Protein product: CASSLGISGSSTDTQYF.